A selection of T cell receptor beta chains follows, all from one sample in a study of cytomegalovirus exposure and HLA in healthy donors. Measured with immunoSEQ multiplex PCR; TCRdb has only the in-frame clones, and not every one. The table includes 150,000 to 200,000 clones, about 81% detected once. Specimen: PBMCs. Receptor source: a woman in her thirties in good health and CMV-seronegative. Both conserved end residues are part of each CDR3. Only some rows state a clone size, as once, few, many or a class for expanded clones.

v_call clone_size cdr3_aa
TRBV5-1 NA CASSARQGAGTEAFF
TRBV19 NA CASSIVGDTPLHF
TRBV5-1 NA CASSRSRQGTNYGYTF
TRBV7-3 NA CASSYLTGLGYTF
TRBV6-5 NA CASSYQGPTLYGYTF
TRBV7-6 few CASSLGALAGDPTTQYF
TRBV6-5 NA CASSSPGTLGTEAFF
TRBV2 NA CASIRTEAFF
TRBV7-2 NA CASSEAGGGYTEAFF
TRBV9 NA CASSATDYEQYF
TRBV6-5 NA CASSYSPAQNTEAFF
TRBV30 NA CAWSVSRNTEAFF
TRBV27 NA CASRDPGLASDTQYF
TRBV10-3 once CAIGEDRRSNQPQHF
TRBV11-2 NA CASSAGEAEKLFF
TRBV6-1 once CASSRTSGTYEQYF
TRBV19 NA CASSIRGRSSGNTIYF
TRBV6-6 NA CASNDGDRGYTGELFF
TRBV5-1 NA CASHQGANTGELFF
TRBV5-1 NA CASSLVGGGTGNNEQFF
TRBV5-1 NA CASSFEGVDGYTF
TRBV28 NA CASSLSVQTTSTDTQYF
TRBV5-1 NA CASSWDSNTGELFF
TRBV29-1 NA CSVGDRSYEQYF
TRBV15 NA CATSRGAGGLTEAFF
TRBV5-4 NA CASSFSPTVNTEAFF
TRBV6-6 NA CASSRQVDEAFF
TRBV27 NA CASSLRVGGQPQHF
TRBV30 NA CAWTFDRVGTEAFF
TRBV28 NA CASSGPGQGAEQYF
TRBV10-3 few CAISEYGDTEAFF
TRBV2 NA CASRPGTATGELFF
TRBV29-1 NA CSVEGSGGLDTGELFF
TRBV14 NA CASSQVGAGFAGGRTDTQYF
TRBV19 NA CASSMAQETQYF
TRBV5-6 NA CASSLAVSNQPQHF
TRBV28 NA CASSPLDRVDEKLFF
TRBV27 once CASSLGPGWIGELFF
TRBV5-1 NA CASSSGNSYNEQFF
TRBV5-4 few CASSHRQGVIEAFF
TRBV4-2 NA CASSLGTGDTDTQYF
TRBV7-9 once CASSLGTAQETQYF
TRBV2 once CASKRGTSYSNQPQHF
TRBV7-9 NA CASSFLSRASSYGYTF
TRBV11-2 NA CASSLSPTGDLYGYTF
TRBV28 NA CASSLYGELFF
TRBV28 NA CASSAPSGGWTDTQYF
TRBV19 NA CASSMWGGDTEAFF
TRBV11-2 NA CASSYNPRDEQYF
TRBV27 NA CASSLSMIGGGAFF
TRBV7-2 NA CASSLGTSGPYEQYF
TRBV5-6 few CASRRDSANEKLFF
TRBV20-1 NA CSARETYEQYF
TRBV5-4 once CASSLAGRAHEQYF